Below, one T cell receptor beta chain is given with its context. The entry originates in a study of Graves' ophthalmopathy and Graves' hyperthyroidism. Study context: Researchers obtained peripheral blood at initial diagnosis, before any treatment had begun.

From RNA, the CDR3 regions of TCR beta chains were amplified and sequenced. HTBI primers served in a first-round RT-PCR, which a second-round multiplex PCR followed. TCRdb re-called the multiplex PCR reads through MiXCR, storing one row per CDR3 protein. The data show fewer than 250,000 distinct CDR3 sequences, around 28% seen once. Trimming cost V 5 bases and J 4 bases; bases outside gene matches: 6. Germline V gene sequence: CDR1 MNHNS, CDR2 SASEGT. This CDR3 is built from 15 residues. This chain connects TRBV6-1 to TRBJ1-5; 9 nucleotides align to TRBD1. The sample taken for sequencing was peripheral blood. The TCR sequence derives from a man between 50 and 59 years old with Graves' ophthalmopathy. The CDR3 loop reads CASSPGQGKNQPQHF. The CDR3 nucleotides read TGTGCCAGCAGTCCGGGACAGGGCAAAAATCAGCCCCAGCATTTT.